This T cell receptor beta chain was profiled in a study of CD4 T cells in relation to SARS-CoV-2 and coronaviruses. The wider study: Of the patients, fewer than ten were male, 4 female, two Hispanic.

TCRdb's copy holds only in-frame clones and misses some; the assay was immunoSEQ multiplex PCR. The sample yields 41,000 or so clones, 82% seen once. In its sample, this clone was seen a few times. Its antigen is as yet unknown. The CDR3 loop spans 13 amino acids. Trimming shortened V by 7 bases and J by 8 bases, and 12 bases separated the two germline ends. The chain couples TRBV12-3 or TRBV12-4 to TRBJ1-6; the D is unclear. The receptor's source is an adult with COVID-19. Source material: naive CD4+ T cells from PBMCs, cultured in vitro. Subset noted: naive CD4+ T cells isolated by negative enrichment. CDR3 DNA sequence: TGTGCCAGCACCCCGACGCTGCATTCACCCCTCCACTTT. This translates into CASTPTLHSPLHF.